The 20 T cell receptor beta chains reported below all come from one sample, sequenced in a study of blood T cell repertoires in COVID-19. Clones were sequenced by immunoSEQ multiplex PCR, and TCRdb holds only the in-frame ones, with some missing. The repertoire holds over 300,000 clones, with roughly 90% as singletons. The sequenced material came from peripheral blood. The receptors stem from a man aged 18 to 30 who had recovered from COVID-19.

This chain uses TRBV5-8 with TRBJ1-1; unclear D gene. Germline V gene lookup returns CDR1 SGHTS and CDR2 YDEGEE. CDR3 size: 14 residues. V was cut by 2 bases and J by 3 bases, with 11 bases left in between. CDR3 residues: CASSLRPGDTEAFF. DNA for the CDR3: TGTGCCAGCAGCTTACGGCCCGGGGACACTGAAGCTTTCTTT.

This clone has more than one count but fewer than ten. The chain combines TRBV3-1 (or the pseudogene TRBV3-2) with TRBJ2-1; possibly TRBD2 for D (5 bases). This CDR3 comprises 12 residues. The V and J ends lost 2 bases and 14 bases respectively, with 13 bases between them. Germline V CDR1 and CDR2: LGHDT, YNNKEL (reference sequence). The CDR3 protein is CASSQYVGVKFF. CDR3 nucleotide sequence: TGTGCCAGCAGCCAATACGTGGGAGTGAAGTTCTTC.

The CDR3 is CSASEQGINEKLFF. The CDR3 coding sequence is TGCAGTGCTAGTGAACAGGGGATTAATGAAAAACTGTTTTTT. The chain uses TRBV20-1 and TRBJ1-4; 7 bases are shared with TRBD1. Trimming at V came to 3 bases and at J to 4 bases, leaving 5 bases not matched to a gene. The CDR3 sequence is 14 residues long. Germline-derived CDR1 and CDR2 are DFQATT and SNEGSKA (reference sequence).

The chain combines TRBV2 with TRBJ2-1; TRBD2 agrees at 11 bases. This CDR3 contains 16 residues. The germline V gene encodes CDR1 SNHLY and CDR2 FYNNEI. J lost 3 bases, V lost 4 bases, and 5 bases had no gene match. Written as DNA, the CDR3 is TGTGCCAGCAGTGCCATGGGACTAGCGGTCTACAATGAGCAGTTCTTC. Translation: CASSAMGLAVYNEQFF.

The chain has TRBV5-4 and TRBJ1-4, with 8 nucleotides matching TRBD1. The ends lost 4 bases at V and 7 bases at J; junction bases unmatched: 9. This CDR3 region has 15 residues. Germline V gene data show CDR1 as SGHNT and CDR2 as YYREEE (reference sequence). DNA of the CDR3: TGTGCCAGCAGCGCCTCAGGGGGCTTAGGTGAAAAACTGTTTTTT. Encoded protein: CASSASGGLGEKLFF. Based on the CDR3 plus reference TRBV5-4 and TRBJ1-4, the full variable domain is ETGVTQSPTHLIKTRGQQVTLRCSSQSGHNTVSWYQQALGQGPQFIFQYYREEENGRGNFPPRFSGLQFPNYSSELNVNALELDDSALYLCASSASGGLGEKLFFGSGTQLSVL.

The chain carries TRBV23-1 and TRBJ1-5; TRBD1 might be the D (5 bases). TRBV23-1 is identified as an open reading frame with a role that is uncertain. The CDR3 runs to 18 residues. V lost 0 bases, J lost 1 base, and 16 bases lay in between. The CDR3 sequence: CASSQSKVGEESNQPQHF. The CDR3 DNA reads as TGCGCCAGCAGTCAATCTAAGGTAGGGGAGGAGAGCAATCAGCCCCAGCATTTT.

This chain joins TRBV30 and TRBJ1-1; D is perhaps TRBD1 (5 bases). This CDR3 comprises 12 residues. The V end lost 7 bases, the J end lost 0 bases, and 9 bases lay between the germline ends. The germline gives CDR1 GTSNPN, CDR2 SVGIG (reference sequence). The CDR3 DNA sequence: TGTGCCTTCTTCAGGGTGAACACTGAAGCTTTCTTT. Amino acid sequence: CAFFRVNTEAFF.

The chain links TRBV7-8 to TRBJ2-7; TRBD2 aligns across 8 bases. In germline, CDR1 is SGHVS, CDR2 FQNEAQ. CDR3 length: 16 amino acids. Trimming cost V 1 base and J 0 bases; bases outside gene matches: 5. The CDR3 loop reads CASSLVGGGGSYEQYF. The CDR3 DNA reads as TGTGCCAGCAGCTTAGTCGGGGGGGGAGGCTCCTACGAGCAGTACTTC.

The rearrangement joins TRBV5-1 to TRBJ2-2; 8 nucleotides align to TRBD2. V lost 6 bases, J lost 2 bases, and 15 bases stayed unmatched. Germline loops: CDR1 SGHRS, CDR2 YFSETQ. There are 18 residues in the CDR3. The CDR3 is CASNYGTSLWTNTGELFF. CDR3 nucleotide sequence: TGCGCCAGCAACTACGGGACTAGTCTCTGGACAAACACCGGGGAGCTGTTTTTT.

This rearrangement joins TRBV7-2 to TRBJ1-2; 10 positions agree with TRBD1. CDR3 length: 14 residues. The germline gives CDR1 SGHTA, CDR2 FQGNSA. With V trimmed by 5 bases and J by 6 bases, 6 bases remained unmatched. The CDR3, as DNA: TGTGCCAGCAGCCCCCGACAGGGGGCCGATGGCTACACCTTC. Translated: CASSPRQGADGYTF.

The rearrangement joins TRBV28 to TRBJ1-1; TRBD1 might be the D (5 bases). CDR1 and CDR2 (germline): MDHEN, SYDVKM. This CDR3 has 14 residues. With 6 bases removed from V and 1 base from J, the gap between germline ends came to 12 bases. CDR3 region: CASRFPQENTEAFF. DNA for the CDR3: TGTGCCAGCAGGTTCCCACAGGAGAACACTGAAGCTTTCTTT.

As DNA, the CDR3 is TGCGCCAGCAGTGGCAGGGGTCTAATTGGTTTCTCCGAAAAACTGTTTTTT. As protein: CASSGRGLIGFSEKLFF. The chain employs TRBV10-2 and TRBJ1-4, with a tentative D call TRBD1 (6 bases). Germline CDR1 WSHSY, CDR2 SAAADI. The CDR3 has 17 amino acids. V was shortened by 4 bases and J by 8 bases, with 23 bases between the two germline ends.

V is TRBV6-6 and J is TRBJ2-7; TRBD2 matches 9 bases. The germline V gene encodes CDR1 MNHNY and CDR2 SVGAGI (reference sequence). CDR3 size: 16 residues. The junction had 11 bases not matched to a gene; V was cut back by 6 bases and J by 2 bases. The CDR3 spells CASRSSAGGPTYEQYF. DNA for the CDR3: TGTGCCAGCAGGTCCTCTGCGGGGGGGCCCACCTACGAGCAGTACTTC.

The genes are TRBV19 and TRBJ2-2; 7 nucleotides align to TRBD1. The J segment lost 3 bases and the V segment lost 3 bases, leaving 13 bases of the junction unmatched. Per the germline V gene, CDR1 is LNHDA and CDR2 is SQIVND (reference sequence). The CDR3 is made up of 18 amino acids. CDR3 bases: TGTGCCAGTAGTATGTTTGGGACAGCCCAAGTTCACACCGGGGAGCTGTTTTTT. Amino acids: CASSMFGTAQVHTGELFF.

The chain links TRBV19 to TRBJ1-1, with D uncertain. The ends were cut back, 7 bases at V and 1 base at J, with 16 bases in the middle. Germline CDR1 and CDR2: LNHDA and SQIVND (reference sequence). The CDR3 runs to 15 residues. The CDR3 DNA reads TGTGCCAGTACCATGGGTCGTCGGGGGAACACTGAAGCTTTCTTT. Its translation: CASTMGRRGNTEAFF.

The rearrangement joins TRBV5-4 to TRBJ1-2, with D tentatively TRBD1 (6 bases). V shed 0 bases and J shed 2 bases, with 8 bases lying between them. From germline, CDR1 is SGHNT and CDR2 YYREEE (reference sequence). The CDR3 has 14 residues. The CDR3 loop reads CASSLEDRNYGYTF. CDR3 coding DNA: TGTGCCAGCAGCTTGGAAGACAGGAACTATGGCTACACCTTC.

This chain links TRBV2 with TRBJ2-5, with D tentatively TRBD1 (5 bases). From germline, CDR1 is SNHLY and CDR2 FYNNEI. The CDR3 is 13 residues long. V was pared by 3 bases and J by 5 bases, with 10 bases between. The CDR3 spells CASSDRAVETQYF. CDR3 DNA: TGTGCCAGCAGTGACAGGGCGGTGGAGACCCAGTACTTC.

The CDR3 sequence is CASSLEPPGQGIPLHSPLHF. The CDR3, as DNA: TGTGCCAGCAGCTTAGAACCCCCGGGACAGGGAATTCCGCTTCATTCACCCCTCCACTTT. The gene calls are TRBV7-6 and TRBJ1-6; 9 nucleotides agree with TRBD1. The J segment lost 8 bases and the V segment lost 1 base, leaving 18 bases of the junction unmatched. The CDR3 runs to 20 residues. Germline CDR1 is SGHVS and CDR2 is FNYEAQ.

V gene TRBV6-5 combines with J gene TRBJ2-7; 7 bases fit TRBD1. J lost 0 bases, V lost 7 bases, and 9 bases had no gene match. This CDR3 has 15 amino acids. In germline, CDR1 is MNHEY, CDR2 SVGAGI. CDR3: CASKVGTASSYEQYF. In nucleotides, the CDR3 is TGTGCCAGCAAGGTCGGGACAGCGAGCTCCTACGAGCAGTACTTC.

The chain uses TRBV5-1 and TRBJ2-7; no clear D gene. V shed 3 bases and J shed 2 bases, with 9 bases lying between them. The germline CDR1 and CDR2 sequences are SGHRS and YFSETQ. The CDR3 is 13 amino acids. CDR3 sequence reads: CASSYSSAYEQYF. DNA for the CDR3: TGCGCCAGCAGCTACAGTTCAGCCTACGAGCAGTACTTC.